A selection of T cell receptor beta chains follows, all from one sample in a study of T cell responses to AZD1222 COVID-19 vaccine. This table comes from immunoSEQ multiplex PCR, and its TCRdb copy is limited to in-frame clones, with some not included. The data hold about 140,000 clones, with roughly nine tenths observed a single time. The specimen comprised peripheral blood, sampled 28 days after the second AZD1222 dose. These receptor sequences come from an adult who received the AZD1222 COVID-19 vaccine. Both conserved end residues are part of each CDR3. The order of the fields is V gene, D gene, clone size, J gene, CDR3 DNA, CDR3 protein. The D gene is left open where the match is weak. Clone size appears in some rows only: once, few, many, or a class for an expanded clone.

TRBV19	TRBD1	.	TRBJ2-1	TGTGCCAGTAGTTCGGTCCCGGGACAGGGGTCCGAGTTCTTC	CASSSVPGQGSEFF
TRBV12-5	.	.	TRBJ2-1	TGTGCTAGTGGTTTGGTCTCCGGGTCCCACAATGAGCAGTTCTTC	CASGLVSGSHNEQFF
TRBV18	TRBD1	once	TRBJ1-1	TGTGCCAGCTCACCAGGACAGGTGAACACTGAAGCTTTCTTT	CASSPGQVNTEAFF
TRBV27	.	.	TRBJ2-7	TGTGCCAGCAGTTTCGCCGCAGGAACCAGGGGCCGTCAGGAGCAGTACTTC	CASSFAAGTRGRQEQYF
TRBV5-1	.	once	TRBJ1-4	TGCGCCAGCAGCTTGAGGCGGGTTCGGGACCCAGCAACTAATGAAAAACTGTTTTTT	CASSLRRVRDPATNEKLFF
TRBV28	.	.	TRBJ1-5	TGTGCCAGCAGTAGGGGGGGGAATCAGCCCCAGCATTTT	CASSRGGNQPQHF
TRBV28	.	.	TRBJ2-5	TGTGCCAGCACGGGTCAAGAGACCCAGTACTTC	CASTGQETQYF
TRBV5-1	.	.	TRBJ2-2	TGCGCCAGCAGCTTGGGGGGACAGAACACCGGGGAGCTGTTTTTT	CASSLGGQNTGELFF
TRBV5-1	.	.	TRBJ1-2	TGCGCCAGCAGTTCTGAGACAGCTAACTATGGCTACACCTTC	CASSSETANYGYTF
TRBV3-1/TRBV3-2	TRBD1	.	TRBJ2-7	TGTGCCAGCAGCCAACCCGGGACAGGGGTTTCCGAGCAGTACTTC	CASSQPGTGVSEQYF
TRBV3-1/TRBV3-2	.	.	TRBJ2-7	TGTGCCAGCAGCCAAGCAGTCCGCTCCTACGAGCAGTACTTC	CASSQAVRSYEQYF
TRBV9	TRBD1	.	TRBJ2-1	TGTGCCAGCAGTCGAATCGGGGACAGCGTTTACAATGAGCAGTTCTTC	CASSRIGDSVYNEQFF